Below are 26 T cell receptor beta chains sequenced from a single sample in a study of identical twins. One entry per CDR3 protein results from TCRdb running MiXCR on the 5' RACE reads. The sample shows roughly 630,000 distinct CDR3 sequences, 7% to 7.5% of them seen only once. The same sample was also studied in work on yellow fever vaccine responses in identical twins.

The sample was PBMCs. These receptors all come from a young woman in good health.

This clonotype was counted only a few times. This chain links TRBV6-2 or TRBV6-3 with TRBJ2-1; 7 bases align to TRBD2. Trimming took 1 base from V and 8 from J; bases not matched to a gene: 8. Germline V CDR1 and CDR2: MNHEY, SVGEGT. The CDR3 covers 15 residues. This chain's CDR3 is CASSYLAGVFDEQFF. Written as DNA, the CDR3 is TGTGCCAGCAGTTACTTGGCGGGAGTTTTCGATGAGCAGTTCTTC.

This clonotype was observed at least ten times. This sequence joins TRBV7-2 and TRBJ2-3; 11 positions agree with TRBD2. This CDR3 has 15 amino acids. Per germline, CDR1 SGHTA and CDR2 FQGNSA. V shed 3 bases and J 4 bases; nucleotides not matched to a gene: 3. CDR3 sequence: CASSFLAGGADTQYF. CDR3 DNA: TGTGCCAGCAGCTTTTTAGCGGGAGGGGCAGATACGCAGTATTTT. Together with reference TRBV7-2 and TRBJ2-3, the CDR3 gives the full variable domain: GAGVSQSPSNKVTEKGKDVELRCDPISGHTALYWYRQSLGQGLEFLIYFQGNSAPDKSGLPSDRFSAERTGGSVSTLTIQRTQQEDSAVYLCASSFLAGGADTQYFGPGTRLTVL.

This clonotype has just a few counts. V gene TRBV12-3 or TRBV12-4 combines with J gene TRBJ2-3, with 9 positions matching TRBD2. With 2 bases clipped from V and 4 bases from J, the junction kept 7 bases outside the gene matches. CDR3 length: 16 residues. The CDR3 sequence is CASSLFRGRAADTQYF. The DNA of the CDR3 is TGTGCCAGCAGTTTATTTCGCGGGAGGGCCGCAGATACGCAGTATTTT.

The chain uses TRBV5-6 and TRBJ1-6; the D gene is possibly TRBD1 (5 bases). The CDR3 length is 16 residues. Deletions cut 4 bases from V and 5 bases from J, with 16 bases between. Germline assignment: CDR1 SGHDT and CDR2 YYEEEE. CDR3 loop: CASSLSPTGDNSPLHF. CDR3 DNA sequence: TGTGCCAGCAGCCTGTCCCCCACGGGGGATAATTCACCCCTCCACTTT. Full variable domain (remainder filled in from reference TRBV5-6 and TRBJ1-6): DAGVTQSPTHLIKTRGQQVTLRCSPKSGHDTVSWYQQALGQGPQFIFQYYEEEERQRGNFPDRFSGHQFPNYSSELNVNALLLGDSALYLCASSLSPTGDNSPLHFGNGTRLTVT.

This clonotype was counted a few times. The chain employs TRBV6-1 and TRBJ1-2, with D tentatively TRBD1 (5 bases). The CDR3 is made up of 14 amino acids. The germline V gene has CDR1 MNHNS and CDR2 SASEGT. Trimming shortened V by 2 bases and J by 1 base, and 8 bases separated the two germline ends. The CDR3 bases are TGTGCCAGCAGTGAATACAGGTTTAACTATGGCTACACCTTC. Its translation is CASSEYRFNYGYTF.

The rearrangement joins TRBV4-1 to TRBJ2-2, with D unresolved. Germline CDR1 and CDR2: MGHRA and YSYEKL. The length of the CDR3 is 16 residues. The V end was cut by 0 bases, the J end by 6 bases, with 14 bases between. The CDR3 region is CASSQDRSFPSGELFF. The CDR3 coding sequence is TGCGCCAGCAGCCAAGATAGGTCCTTTCCCTCCGGGGAGCTGTTTTTT.

In this sample, this clonotype turned up a few times. The chain combines TRBV29-1 with TRBJ2-3; 9 bases line up with TRBD2. The junction had 2 bases not matched to a gene; V was cut back by 0 bases and J by 4 bases. Germline CDR1 and CDR2: SQVTM and ANQGSEA. The CDR3 is 14 amino acids. The CDR3 sequence is CSVEERGGADTQYF. The CDR3, as DNA: TGCAGCGTTGAAGAGCGGGGGGGAGCAGATACGCAGTATTTT.

This clonotype was observed at least ten times. The chain joins TRBV28 to TRBJ1-6; 8 positions agree with TRBD1. The CDR3 contains 17 residues. Germline CDR1 MDHEN, CDR2 SYDVKM. Trimming cost V 5 bases and J 7 bases; bases outside gene matches: 13. Here the CDR3 reads CASSPTGGSLRNSPLHF. The CDR3, as DNA: TGTGCCAGCAGTCCTACAGGGGGAAGTTTGCGGAATTCACCCCTCCACTTT.

At least ten counts were recorded for this clonotype. This chain connects TRBV3-1 to TRBJ2-1; TRBD1 might be the D (7 bases). This CDR3 is 16 amino acids long. V gave up 4 bases and J gave up 0 bases, with 13 bases separating them. CDR1 and CDR2 (germline): LGHDT, YNNKEL (reference sequence). DNA for the CDR3: TGTGCCAGCAGCCCCGGGGGACAGAGCTCCTACAATGAGCAGTTCTTC. It yields the protein CASSPGGQSSYNEQFF.

The rearrangement joins TRBV12-3 or TRBV12-4 to TRBJ1-1; D remains ambiguous. Trimming pared 6 bases from V and 2 bases from J, leaving 10 bases between. CDR3 size: 13 residues. Here the CDR3 reads CASRVPANTEAFF. The CDR3 bases are TGTGCCAGCAGGGTACCGGCCAACACTGAAGCTTTCTTT.

This clonotype has ten or more counts. This chain joins TRBV28 and TRBJ2-3, with TRBD2 as a possible D gene (6 bases). The V end lost 2 bases, the J end lost 5 bases, and 14 bases lay between the germline ends. CDR1 is MDHEN and CDR2 is SYDVKM in the germline V gene. This CDR3 has 15 residues. CDR3 residues: CASSLSGGRRDTQYF. The CDR3 coding sequence is TGTGCCAGCAGTTTAAGTGGGGGGAGGAGAGATACGCAGTATTTT.

This clonotype was detected many times. The chain recombines TRBV9 with TRBJ2-1; 8 nucleotides match TRBD1. This CDR3 region has 14 residues. CDR1 and CDR2 (germline): SGDLS, YYNGEE. V lost 0 bases, J lost 4 bases, and 0 bases stayed unmatched. The CDR3 coding sequence is TGTGCCAGCAGCGTAGGGACAGGGTACAATGAGCAGTTCTTC. It is translated as CASSVGTGYNEQFF.

This clonotype was seen only a few times. The chain carries TRBV7-9 and TRBJ2-6; D is perhaps TRBD1 or TRBD2 (5 bases each). The CDR3 has 17 residues. Between the trimmed V and J ends, which lost 6 bases and 0 bases, there was a span of 15 bases. Germline values: CDR1 SEHNR, CDR2 FQNEAQ (reference sequence). In DNA form, the CDR3 reads TGTGCCAGCAGGCCCCGGGGCTGGGACTCTGGGGCCAACGTCCTGACTTTC. It codes for CASRPRGWDSGANVLTF.

CDR3 in DNA: TGCGCCAGCAGCTTGGCCCGGGGGGGAGGAGAGACCCAGTACTTC. Translated: CASSLARGGGETQYF. The rearrangement joins TRBV5-1 to TRBJ2-5; the match to TRBD2 covers 8 bases. The CDR3 contains 15 residues. From germline, CDR1 is SGHRS and CDR2 YFSETQ. The trim removed 0 bases at V and 4 bases at J, leaving 5 bases unmatched.

This clonotype was counted many times. This chain uses TRBV5-1 with TRBJ2-3; 12 bases fit TRBD1. The CDR3 covers 18 residues. Germline-derived CDR1 and CDR2 are SGHRS and YFSETQ. The junction had 9 bases not matched to a gene; V was cut back by 2 bases and J by 2 bases. CDR3 amino acids: CASSFSPGQGASTDTQYF. CDR3 sequence (DNA): TGCGCCAGCAGCTTCTCACCGGGACAGGGGGCTTCCACAGATACGCAGTATTTT.

The chain employs TRBV20-1 and TRBJ1-3; tentatively, D is TRBD1 (5 bases). The CDR3 loop spans 13 amino acids. The germline V gene has CDR1 DFQATT and CDR2 SNEGSKA (reference sequence). V was cut by 5 bases and J by 2 bases, with 10 bases left in between. CDR3 bases: TGCAGTGCTTGCAAGACAGCTGGAAACACCATATATTTT. Translation gives CSACKTAGNTIYF.

The rearrangement uses TRBV28 and TRBJ2-5; 7 positions agree with TRBD2. The CDR3 is made up of 17 amino acids. V gave up 5 bases and J gave up 1 base; unmatched junction bases: 13. CDR1 is MDHEN, CDR2 SYDVKM, per germline. The DNA for the CDR3 is TGTGCCAGCAGTCTCCAGGGAGGGCCCCCTCTCCAAGAGACCCAGTACTTC. It specifies CASSLQGGPPLQETQYF.

CDR3 sequence reads: CASTHKVLENTEAFF. CDR3 bases: TGTGCCAGCACCCACAAGGTGTTGGAAAACACTGAAGCTTTCTTT. The chain is built from TRBV12-3 or TRBV12-4 and TRBJ1-1; unclear D gene. There are 15 residues in the CDR3. V was cut by 7 bases and J by 2 bases, with 17 bases left in between.

There are a few counts of this clonotype. The chain couples TRBV20-1 to TRBJ2-4, with TRBD1 matching over 7 bases. The CDR3 covers 14 residues. The germline V gene encodes CDR1 DFQATT and CDR2 SNEGSKA (reference sequence). With V trimmed by 3 bases and J by 2 bases, 4 bases remained unmatched. The CDR3 bases are TGCAGTGCTAGCGACAGGGAACCCAAAAACATTCAGTACTTC. This gives the protein CSASDREPKNIQYF.

This rearrangement joins TRBV11-3 to TRBJ2-3; 10 bases agree with TRBD2. Per the germline V gene, CDR1 is SGHNT and CDR2 is YENEEA. Trimming removed 5 bases from V and 2 bases from J; junction bases left unmatched: 10. This CDR3 is 17 amino acids long. The CDR3: CASSPGGSGRDTDTQYF. The DNA of the CDR3 is TGTGCCAGCAGCCCGGGGGGGAGCGGGAGGGACACAGATACGCAGTATTTT. The entire variable domain, with the rest obtained from reference TRBV11-3 and TRBJ2-3, is as follows: EAGVVQSPRYKIIEKKQPVAFWCNPISGHNTLYWYLQNLGQGPELLIRYENEEAVDDSQLPKDRFSAERLKGVDSTLKIQPAELGDSAVYLCASSPGGSGRDTDTQYFGPGTRLTVL.

V usage is TRBV29-1 and J usage is TRBJ2-5; TRBD2 aligns across 7 bases. This CDR3 contains 14 residues. V lost 4 bases to trimming and J lost 4 bases; unmatched junction nucleotides: 9. Germline assignment: CDR1 SQVTM and CDR2 ANQGSEA. CDR3 sequence: CSVGRAREGETQYF. In DNA, the CDR3 is TGCAGCGTTGGCAGGGCCAGGGAGGGAGAGACCCAGTACTTC.

The gene calls are TRBV28 and TRBJ2-2; 12 bases are shared with TRBD1. CDR1 MDHEN and CDR2 SYDVKM come from the germline V gene. The CDR3 runs to 17 residues. After removal of 5 bases from V and 3 bases from J, the junction contained 7 bases not matched to a gene. CDR3 loop: CASSRAGTGGDTGELFF. The DNA for the CDR3 is TGTGCCAGCAGTCGCGCCGGGACAGGGGGCGACACCGGGGAGCTGTTTTTT. Full variable domain (outside the CDR3, taken from reference TRBV28 and TRBJ2-2): DVKVTQSSRYLVKRTGEKVFLECVQDMDHENMFWYRQDPGLGLRLIYFSYDVKMKEKGDIPEGYSVSREKKERFSLILESASTNQTSMYLCASSRAGTGGDTGELFFGEGSRLTVL.

This clonotype was observed a handful of times. The rearrangement joins TRBV5-1 to TRBJ2-2; weak D call: TRBD2 (5 bases). The germline V and J ends were trimmed by 6 bases and 1 base, with 16 bases remaining between them. The CDR3 loop spans 16 amino acids. CDR1 is SGHRS and CDR2 is YFSETQ in the germline V gene. The CDR3: CASTLGKFLNTGELFF. Written as DNA, the CDR3 is TGCGCCAGCACCCTCGGGAAATTCCTGAACACCGGGGAGCTGTTTTTT.

This clonotype came up a few times. This chain uses TRBV6-1 with TRBJ2-2; the match to TRBD2 covers 12 bases. V shed 7 bases, J shed 6 bases, and the junction held 6 bases outside the gene matches. The CDR3 consists of 15 residues. Per the germline V gene, CDR1 is MNHNS and CDR2 is SASEGT. CDR3 protein: CASNGLAGGAGELFF. In DNA form, the CDR3 reads TGTGCCAGCAACGGGCTAGCGGGAGGGGCCGGGGAGCTGTTTTTT.

Ten or more counts support this clonotype. J is TRBJ2-3 and V is TRBV15; D is unclear. The CDR3 is 13 amino acids. Trimming pared 1 base from V and 3 bases from J, leaving 5 bases between. CDR1 is LNHNV and CDR2 is YYDKDF in the germline V gene (reference sequence). In DNA, the CDR3 is TGTGCCACCAGCAGAGGAAGGACAGATACGCAGTATTTT. It is translated as CATSRGRTDTQYF.

A few counts support this clonotype. The chain combines TRBV18 with TRBJ2-7; 9 bases align to TRBD1. The germline CDR1 and CDR2 sequences are KGHSH and LQKENI. The CDR3 is 16 amino acids. V was clipped by 1 base and J by 6 bases; unmatched bases: 10. CDR3: CASSPRTGTGPLEQYF. CDR3 DNA sequence: TGTGCCAGCTCACCACGGACCGGGACAGGGCCCCTCGAGCAGTACTTC.